Sequencing of this TCR beta chain was carried out in a study of patients and donors after allogeneic stem cell transplantation. Germline V gene sequence: CDR1 SGDLS, CDR2 YYNGEE. Trimming cost V 3 bases and J 2 bases, with 17 bases left between them. This CDR3 has 16 residues. TCRdb ran MiXCR on the RT-PCR reads and lists one entry per CDR3 protein. The sample gives about 210,000 distinct CDR3 sequences, about 37% of which show up once; approximately 10% is in the top ten. The sequencing input was blood, either unsorted or a sorted T cell fraction (not recorded which). The rearrangement links TRBV9 to TRBJ1-1; D is unclear. This receptor was obtained from a human donor who was either an allogeneic HSCT recipient or a stem cell or donor lymphocyte infusion donor (not recorded which). It is not recorded whose cells these are; they may come from a transplant donor. The CDR3: CASSASDGAANTEAFF. The CDR3 coding sequence is TGTGCCAGCAGCGCGTCGGACGGCGCGGCTAACACTGAAGCTTTCTTT.